The 24 T cell receptor beta chains reported below all come from one sample, sequenced in a study of early T cells in non-severe SARS-CoV-2 infection. TCRdb recomputed calls from the 5' RACE reads with MiXCR, one row per CDR3 protein. The sample contains roughly 50,000 distinct CDR3 sequences, approximately 6% of which appear only once. Sequenced here: whole blood, sampled at baseline. These receptors were taken from an adult who was a healthcare worker with PCR-confirmed SARS-CoV-2 infection or an uninfected control (not recorded which).

This clonotype was detected a few times. The rearrangement uses TRBV7-3 and TRBJ2-5; D unclear. Between the trimmed V and J ends, which lost 2 bases and 0 bases, there was a span of 13 bases. Germline V CDR1 and CDR2: SGHTA, FQGTGA. The CDR3 has 16 amino acids. As DNA, the CDR3 is TGTGCCAGCAGCTTACGGCCACTAATGGACCAAGAGACCCAGTACTTC. It is translated as CASSLRPLMDQETQYF.

This clonotype has a handful of counts. V usage is TRBV6-2 or TRBV6-3 and J usage is TRBJ1-3; D call uncertain. CDR3 length: 17 amino acids. CDR1 is MNHEY, CDR2 SVGEGT, per germline. V was trimmed by 2 bases and J by 0 bases, leaving 14 bases between them. CDR3 bases: TGTGCCAGCAGTTACCTCGAAAGGCTGATCTCTGGAAACACCATATATTTT. Amino acids: CASSYLERLISGNTIYF.

The chain uses TRBV27 and TRBJ2-7; weak D call: TRBD1 (5 bases). Trimming pared 8 bases from V and 5 bases from J, leaving 16 bases between. Germline loops: CDR1 MNHEY, CDR2 SMNVEV (reference sequence). This CDR3 is built from 13 residues. The CDR3 region is CASRPTVTDEQYF. The CDR3 coding sequence is TGTGCCAGCCGTCCGACAGTAACCGACGAGCAGTACTTC.

This sequence joins TRBV20-1 and TRBJ2-3; 7 nucleotides match TRBD2. There are 14 residues in the CDR3. Trimming took 5 bases from V and 6 from J; bases not matched to a gene: 11. The V gene's germline CDR1 is DFQATT and CDR2 SNEGSKA (reference sequence). CDR3 in DNA: TGCAGTGCTGGACTAGGGGCTTTGGATGATACGCAGTATTTT. This encodes CSAGLGALDDTQYF.

J is TRBJ2-5 and V is TRBV6-1, with TRBD2 matching 14 bases. The trim removed 8 bases at V and 0 bases at J, leaving 14 bases unmatched. Looked up from germline, CDR1 is MNHNS and CDR2 is SASEGT. The CDR3 is 19 residues long. This CDR3 reads CASRLGLAGGGRYQETQYF. Here the CDR3 DNA reads TGTGCCAGCCGACTAGGACTAGCGGGAGGCGGGAGGTACCAAGAGACCCAGTACTTC.

This clonotype was seen repeatedly, ten times or more. The rearrangement links TRBV15 to TRBJ2-1; 9 nucleotides agree with TRBD2. Germline CDR1 and CDR2: LNHNV and YYDKDF (reference sequence). J was trimmed by 6 bases and V by 0 bases; bases with no gene match: 9. This CDR3 is 17 amino acids long. CDR3 nucleotide sequence: TGTGCCACCAGCAGAGATCTGGGACTAGCATACCCCAATGAGCAGTTCTTC. Protein product: CATSRDLGLAYPNEQFF.

This clonotype has more than one count but fewer than ten. The J gene is TRBJ1-2, the V gene TRBV5-4, with a tentative D call TRBD1 (5 bases). The CDR3 extends over 14 amino acids. V lost 4 bases, J lost 8 bases, and 18 bases lay in between. From germline, CDR1 is SGHNT and CDR2 YYREEE (reference sequence). The CDR3 loop reads CASSQRGSGEGYTF. CDR3 coding DNA: TGTGCCAGCAGCCAGAGGGGATCGGGGGAAGGCTACACCTTC.

There are many counts of this clonotype. The chain links TRBV7-2 to TRBJ2-1; TRBD2 matches 8 bases. CDR3 length: 17 residues. Trimming at V came to 2 bases and at J to 4 bases, leaving 10 bases not matched to a gene. The germline V gene encodes CDR1 SGHTA and CDR2 FQGNSA. The CDR3 spells CASSLRGSGSRYNEQFF. CDR3 DNA sequence: TGTGCCAGCAGCTTAAGGGGAAGCGGGAGTAGATACAATGAGCAGTTCTTC. The variable domain in full, completed from reference TRBV7-2 and TRBJ2-1, reads GAGVSQSPSNKVTEKGKDVELRCDPISGHTALYWYRQSLGQGLEFLIYFQGNSAPDKSGLPSDRFSAERTGGSVSTLTIQRTQQEDSAVYLCASSLRGSGSRYNEQFFGPGTRLTVL.

This clonotype was recorded at least ten times. This rearrangement joins TRBV7-3 to TRBJ2-2; 12 bases agree with TRBD2. Trimming cost V 5 bases and J 5 bases; bases outside gene matches: 3. This CDR3 region has 15 residues. The V gene's germline CDR1 is SGHTA and CDR2 FQGTGA. CDR3 DNA: TGTGCCAGCAGCCCAGGACTAGCGGGAACCGGGGAGCTGTTTTTT. Translated: CASSPGLAGTGELFF.

The table lists this clonotype with many counts. The gene calls are TRBV7-9 and TRBJ1-2; D may be TRBD1 (6 bases). Looked up from germline, CDR1 is SEHNR and CDR2 is FQNEAQ (reference sequence). CDR3 length: 14 residues. Between the trimmed V and J ends, which lost 5 bases and 2 bases, there was a span of 12 bases. As DNA, the CDR3 is TGTGCCAGCAGCGGGGGGGCTCGAAACTATGGCTACACCTTC. Translated, it gives CASSGGARNYGYTF.

This chain connects TRBV19 to TRBJ2-3; D is unclear. Germline-derived CDR1 and CDR2 are LNHDA and SQIVND (reference sequence). This CDR3 has 15 amino acids. Trimming removed 1 base at V and 4 bases at J, with 12 bases between. CDR3 sequence: CASSIGTGPADTQYF. CDR3 DNA: TGTGCCAGTAGTATAGGGACCGGACCCGCAGATACGCAGTATTTT.

This chain connects TRBV7-3 to TRBJ1-1; 8 bases match TRBD1. This CDR3 has 14 residues. V gave up 2 bases and J gave up 4 bases; unmatched junction bases: 3. Germline V gene data show CDR1 as SGHTA and CDR2 as FQGTGA. The CDR3 nucleotides read TGTGCCAGCAGCTTACAGGGGGCAGTCACTGAAGCTTTCTTT. Residues: CASSLQGAVTEAFF.

This chain connects TRBV7-8 to TRBJ1-4; possible D gene TRBD1, 5 bases. From germline, CDR1 is SGHVS and CDR2 FQNEAQ. Between the trimmed V and J ends, which lost 5 bases and 7 bases, there was a span of 17 bases. The CDR3 length is 15 residues. CDR3 region: CASSPLGGGIEKLFF. CDR3 sequence (DNA): TGTGCCAGCAGCCCCCTGGGGGGGGGTATTGAAAAACTGTTTTTT. Combining the CDR3 with reference TRBV7-8 and TRBJ1-4 gives the whole variable domain GAGVSQSPRYKVAKRGQDVALRCDPISGHVSLFWYQQALGQGPEFLTYFQNEAQLDKSGLPSDRFFAERPEGSVSTLKIQRTQQEDSAVYLCASSPLGGGIEKLFFGSGTQLSVL.

The chain recombines TRBV14 with TRBJ1-1, with 7 bases lining up with TRBD1. Germline loops: CDR1 SGHDN, CDR2 FVKESK. The length of the CDR3 is 17 residues. After removal of 4 bases from V and 1 base from J, the junction contained 12 bases not matched to a gene. The DNA for the CDR3 is TGTGCCAGCAGCCCCTTACAGGGGAGATCTGGGAACACTGAAGCTTTCTTT. Its protein is CASSPLQGRSGNTEAFF.

This clonotype was seen a handful of times. The genes are TRBV28 and TRBJ1-2, with D hard to call. The V gene's germline CDR1 is MDHEN and CDR2 SYDVKM. This CDR3 is 14 amino acids long. V lost 2 bases, J lost 7 bases, and 14 bases lay in between. The CDR3 sequence: CASSLGLIYGGYTF. CDR3 bases: TGTGCCAGCAGTTTAGGCCTTATCTATGGTGGCTACACCTTC.

This clonotype has a count of ten or more. The chain couples TRBV20-1 to TRBJ2-7; a possible D gene is TRBD2 (5 bases). CDR3 size: 14 residues. V lost 6 bases to trimming and J lost 6 bases, with 21 bases between them. CDR1 is DFQATT and CDR2 is SNEGSKA in the germline V gene (reference sequence). The CDR3 reads CSAIKPPGNAEQYF. In DNA form, the CDR3 reads TGCAGTGCCATTAAGCCGCCGGGGAACGCCGAGCAGTACTTC.

This clonotype has at least ten counts. The chain couples TRBV15 to TRBJ1-5; D is undetermined. This CDR3 is built from 12 residues. Trimming shortened V by 0 bases and J by 6 bases, and 3 bases separated the two germline ends. CDR1 and CDR2 from the germline V gene are LNHNV and YYDKDF (reference sequence). The DNA of the CDR3 is TGTGCCACCAGCAGAGATCTTCAGCCCCAGCATTTT. It codes for CATSRDLQPQHF.

This rearrangement joins TRBV4-1 to TRBJ2-3; a possible D gene is TRBD1 (5 bases). Germline V gene lookup returns CDR1 MGHRA and CDR2 YSYEKL. V was cut by 1 base and J by 3 bases, with 14 bases left in between. The CDR3 is made up of 16 amino acids. CDR3 residues: CASSQVHSGATDTQYF. The CDR3 DNA sequence: TGCGCCAGCAGCCAAGTGCACAGTGGGGCTACAGATACGCAGTATTTT.

J is TRBJ2-1 and V is TRBV20-1; 10 bases line up with TRBD2. The CDR3 is made up of 18 amino acids. Germline V lookup: CDR1 DFQATT, CDR2 SNEGSKA (reference sequence). The V and J ends lost 0 bases and 4 bases, in that order; junction bases with no gene match: 12. CDR3 sequence (DNA): TGCAGTGCTAGAGATTCAGGGCCTAGCGGGAGCAGATACAATGAGCAGTTCTTC. Residues: CSARDSGPSGSRYNEQFF.

This clonotype was seen a few times. V usage is TRBV4-2 and J usage is TRBJ1-2; D uncertain. The CDR3 sequence is 15 residues long. V was cut by 0 bases and J by 4 bases, with 12 bases left in between. Germline lookup yields CDR1 LGHNA and CDR2 YNFKEQ. The DNA of the CDR3 is TGTGCCAGCAGCCAAGATCACAGCGGTTCCTATGGCTACACCTTC. Translated: CASSQDHSGSYGYTF.

The chain has TRBV6-2 or TRBV6-3 and TRBJ1-6; 8 bases fit TRBD1. CDR1 MNHEY and CDR2 SVGEGT come from the germline V gene. The V gene end was trimmed by 0 bases and the J gene end by 6 bases; junction bases not matched to a gene: 4. The CDR3 runs 16 residues. The CDR3 loop reads CASSYSGQVGNSPLHF. The CDR3 coding sequence is TGTGCCAGCAGTTACTCGGGACAGGTCGGTAATTCACCCCTCCACTTT.

This chain joins TRBV12-3 or TRBV12-4 and TRBJ1-1; D not certain. V shed 5 bases and J shed 5 bases, with 12 bases lying between them. This CDR3 is 13 amino acids long. The CDR3 DNA follows: TGTGCCAGCAGTCCGGTCCAAAGGACTGAAGCTTTCTTT. Amino acids: CASSPVQRTEAFF.

Only a few counts were recorded for this clonotype. This chain joins TRBV28 and TRBJ2-3; possibly TRBD2 for D (6 bases). This CDR3 is 12 amino acids long. Trimming shortened V by 3 bases and J by 9 bases, and 10 bases separated the two germline ends. Looked up from germline, CDR1 is MDHEN and CDR2 is SYDVKM. CDR3 protein: CASSLGGLTQYF. DNA for the CDR3: TGTGCCAGCAGTTTGGGGGGATTAACGCAGTATTTT.

In its sample, this clonotype was seen a few times. The rearrangement uses TRBV7-9 and TRBJ2-1; D assignment may be TRBD1 or TRBD2 (5 bases each). Trimming stripped 1 base from V and 9 bases from J, with 13 bases between. This CDR3 has 14 residues. CDR1 and CDR2 (germline): SEHNR, FQNEAQ (reference sequence). CDR3 nucleotide sequence: TGTGCCAGCAGCTTAGTTGGGGGTCCAACTGAGCAGTTCTTC. Translating it yields CASSLVGGPTEQFF.